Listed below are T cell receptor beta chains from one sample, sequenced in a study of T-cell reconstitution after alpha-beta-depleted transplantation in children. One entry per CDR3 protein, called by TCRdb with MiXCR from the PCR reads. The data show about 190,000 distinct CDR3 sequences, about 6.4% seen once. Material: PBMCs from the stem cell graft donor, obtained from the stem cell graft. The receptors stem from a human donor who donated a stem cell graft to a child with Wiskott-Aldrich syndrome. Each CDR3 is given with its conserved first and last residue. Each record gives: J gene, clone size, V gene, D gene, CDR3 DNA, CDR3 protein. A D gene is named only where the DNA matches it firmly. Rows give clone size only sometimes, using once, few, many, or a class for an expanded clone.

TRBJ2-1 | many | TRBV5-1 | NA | TGCGCCAGCAGCTTGTTGGTCGAGAGCTCTATCTTAAATGAGCAGTTCTTC | CASSLLVESSILNEQFF
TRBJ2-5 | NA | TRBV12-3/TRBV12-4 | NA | TGTGCCAGCAGTTTACGGTCAGTGGCTCAAGGGATAAAAGAGACCCAGTACTTC | CASSLRSVAQGIKETQYF
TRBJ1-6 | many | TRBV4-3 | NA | TGCGCCAGCAGCCAGGAAATCAGGCGTTCACCCCTCCACTTT | CASSQEIRRSPLHF
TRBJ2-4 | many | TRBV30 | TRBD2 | TGTGCCTGGAGCCTAGGCGGGGGGGCGAAAAACATTCAGTACTTC | CAWSLGGGAKNIQYF
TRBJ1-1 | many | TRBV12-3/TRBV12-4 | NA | TGTGCCAGCAGTTTTCGGCTGAACACTGAAGCTTTCTTT | CASSFRLNTEAFF
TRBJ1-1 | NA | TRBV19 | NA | TGTGCCAGTAGCCAGGAGAGGGTGAACACTGAAGCTTTCTTT | CASSQERVNTEAFF
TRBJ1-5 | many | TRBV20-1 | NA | TGCAGTGCTAGAGGTGTGTCGATCAATCAGCCCCAGCATTTT | CSARGVSINQPQHF
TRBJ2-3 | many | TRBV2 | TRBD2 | TGTGCCAGCCCTCCTGGACTAGCGGGAGGGCCTGAGTATTTT | CASPPGLAGGPEYF
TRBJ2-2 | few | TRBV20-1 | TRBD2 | TGCAGTGCTAGTAGACTAGCGGGGGGACGGAACACCGGGGAGCTGTTTTTT | CSASRLAGGRNTGELFF
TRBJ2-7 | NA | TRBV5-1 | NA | TGCGCCAGCAGCTTGTATTCCGAGAGATCCTACGAGCAGTACTTC | CASSLYSERSYEQYF
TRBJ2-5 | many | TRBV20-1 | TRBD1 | TGCAGTGCGACACATCCGCGGACAGGGGCCGAGACCCAGTACTTC | CSATHPRTGAETQYF
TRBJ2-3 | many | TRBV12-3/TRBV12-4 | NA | TGTGCCAGCAGTTTGTGGAGGGGAGAGAGCACAGATACGCAGTATTTT | CASSLWRGESTDTQYF
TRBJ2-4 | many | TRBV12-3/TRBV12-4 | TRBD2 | TGTGCCAGCAGTTTTTTTCGGACTAGCGGGAGGTCTGAAGCCAAAAACATTCAGTACTTC | CASSFFRTSGRSEAKNIQYF
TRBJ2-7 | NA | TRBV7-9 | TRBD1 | TGTGCCAGCAGCTTAGCCGGGACAGGGAGGAATTACGAGCAGTACTTC | CASSLAGTGRNYEQYF
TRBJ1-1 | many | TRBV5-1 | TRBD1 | TGCGCCAGCAGCTTGGAGACAGGGATGATCCTCATGAACACTGAAGCTTTCTTT | CASSLETGMILMNTEAFF
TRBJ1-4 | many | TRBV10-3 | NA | TGTGCCATCAGTGAGTCCGGGGAGAGGAATGAAAAACTGTTTTTT | CAISESGERNEKLFF
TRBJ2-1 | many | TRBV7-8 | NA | TGTGCCAGCAGATATAGGGACGGCATAACTCAGTGGGACGGCAATGAGCAGTTCTTC | CASRYRDGITQWDGNEQFF
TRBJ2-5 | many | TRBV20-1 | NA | TGCAGTGCTCCCGATTGGACTACCCAAGAGACCCAGTACTTC | CSAPDWTTQETQYF
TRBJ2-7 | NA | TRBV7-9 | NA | TGTGCCAGCACGGTTGGGGTAGACGAGCAGTACTTC | CASTVGVDEQYF
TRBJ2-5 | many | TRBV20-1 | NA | TGCAGTGCTAGGTCCGGGGGTAATTACGGGGAGACCCAGTACTTC | CSARSGGNYGETQYF
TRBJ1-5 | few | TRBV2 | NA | TGTGCCAGCAGTGGAGTTAACAATCAGCCCCAGCATTTT | CASSGVNNQPQHF
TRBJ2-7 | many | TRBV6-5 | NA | TGTGCCAGCAGTTACTCTAAGTACGAGCAGTACTTC | CASSYSKYEQYF